Each of the 5 T cell receptor beta chains below was sequenced from the same sample in a study of blood T cells in healthy people across ages. A second PCR of roughly 7 to 11 cycles used a sample-barcoded 5' primer and a J-beta primer mix. MiXCR was run by TCRdb on the 5' RACE reads, yielding one entry per CDR3 protein. The table has some 1.5 million distinct CDR3 sequences, less than 45% seen once. Sequencing input: blood. The receptors stem from a woman between 18 and 29 years old in good health.

The chain couples TRBV7-2 to TRBJ2-1, with 8 bases fitting TRBD2. Germline V gene lookup returns CDR1 SGHTA and CDR2 FQGNSA. V dropped 4 bases and J dropped 6; count of bases not matched to a gene: 5. This CDR3 has 14 residues. The CDR3 nucleotides read TGTGCCAGCAGCTCGGGACTAGTATCCAATGAGCAGTTCTTC. Amino acid sequence: CASSSGLVSNEQFF.

This clonotype was picked up a small number of times. The chain links TRBV5-6 to TRBJ2-7; no definite D call. The CDR3 runs to 16 residues. Germline V gives CDR1 SGHDT, CDR2 YYEEEE. Trimming pared 2 bases from V and 2 bases from J, leaving 17 bases between. The CDR3 region is CASSLGNEVGAYEQYF. CDR3 nucleotides: TGTGCCAGCAGCTTAGGGAACGAGGTCGGTGCCTACGAGCAGTACTTC.

This clonotype was seen only a few times. V usage is TRBV15 and J usage is TRBJ2-7; D ambiguous. Deletions cut 5 bases from V and 1 base from J, with 9 bases between. Germline loops: CDR1 LNHNV, CDR2 YYDKDF (reference sequence). The CDR3 extends over 13 amino acids. The CDR3 loop reads CATSLGRSYEQYF. The CDR3 DNA follows: TGTGCCACCAGCCTTGGACGGTCCTACGAGCAGTACTTC.

This clonotype was found a few times. The rearrangement links TRBV4-3 to TRBJ1-1; D gene unclear. The germline V gene has CDR1 LGHNA and CDR2 YSLEER. V was shortened by 0 bases and J by 0 bases, with 8 bases between the two germline ends. This CDR3 comprises 15 residues. The CDR3 here is CASSQDASLNTEAFF. In DNA, the CDR3 is TGCGCCAGCAGCCAAGATGCCAGCTTGAACACTGAAGCTTTCTTT.

There are a few counts of this clonotype. The chain uses TRBV25-1 and TRBJ2-2; 9 positions agree with TRBD2. Germline CDR1 is MGHDK and CDR2 is SYGVNS. This CDR3 has 16 amino acids. V lost 0 bases, J lost 7 bases, and 6 bases stayed unmatched. DNA of the CDR3: TGTGCCAGCAGTGAATACCAGCGGGAGGTTGTCGGGGAGCTGTTTTTT. Its protein is CASSEYQREVVGELFF.